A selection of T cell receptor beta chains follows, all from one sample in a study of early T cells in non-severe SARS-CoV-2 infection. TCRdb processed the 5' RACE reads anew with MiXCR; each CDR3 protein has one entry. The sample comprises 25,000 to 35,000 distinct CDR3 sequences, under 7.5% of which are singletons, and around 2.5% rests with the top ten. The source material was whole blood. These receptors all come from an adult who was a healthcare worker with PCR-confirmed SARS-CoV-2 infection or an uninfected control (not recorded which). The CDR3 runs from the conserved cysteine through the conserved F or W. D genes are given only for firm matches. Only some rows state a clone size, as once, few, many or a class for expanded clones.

CDR3: CASSYRPPRFGSPLHF
DNA: TGTGCCAGCAGTTACCGGCCGCCGAGATTCGGATCACCCCTCCACTTT
D: NA
length: 16
V: TRBV6-5
size: many
J: TRBJ1-6

CDR3: CASSPYDTGELFF
DNA: TGTGCCAGCAGTCCGTATGACACCGGGGAGCTGTTTTTT
D: NA
length: 13
V: TRBV27
size: NA
J: TRBJ2-2

CDR3: CAISEWSKTTYGYTF
DNA: TGTGCCATCAGTGAGTGGTCAAAAACGACCTATGGCTACACCTTC
D: NA
length: 15
V: TRBV10-3
size: many
J: TRBJ1-2

CDR3: CASSTDTLEQYF
DNA: TGTGCCAGCAGCACCGACACCTTGGAGCAGTACTTC
D: NA
length: 12
V: TRBV11-2
size: few
J: TRBJ2-7

CDR3: CAISERRTGGGNTIYF
DNA: TGTGCCATCAGTGAGCGCAGGACAGGTGGCGGAAACACCATATATTTT
D: TRBD1
length: 16
V: TRBV10-3
size: many
J: TRBJ1-3

CDR3: CASSLQGTGANVLTF
DNA: TGTGCCAGCAGCCTCCAGGGAACTGGGGCCAACGTCCTGACTTTC
D: NA
length: 15
V: TRBV28
size: many
J: TRBJ2-6

CDR3: CASSIGDRGMEAFF
DNA: TGTGCCAGCAGTATCGGGGACAGGGGGATGGAAGCTTTCTTT
D: TRBD1
length: 14
V: TRBV6-6
size: NA
J: TRBJ1-1

CDR3: CASTTLDRGYGYTF
DNA: TGTGCCAGCACCACCTTGGACAGGGGCTATGGCTACACCTTC
D: TRBD1
length: 14
V: TRBV6-5
size: many
J: TRBJ1-2

CDR3: CSASQNTDTQYF
DNA: TGCAGTGCTAGCCAGAACACAGATACGCAGTATTTT
D: NA
length: 12
V: TRBV20-1
size: many
J: TRBJ2-3

CDR3: CATTARGGTDTQYF
DNA: TGTGCCACTACCGCCCGGGGTGGTACAGATACGCAGTATTTT
D: NA
length: 14
V: TRBV10-3
size: many
J: TRBJ2-3

CDR3: CSAITTSGGTGEQYF
DNA: TGCAGTGCTATTACGACTAGCGGGGGGACAGGCGAGCAGTACTTC
D: TRBD2
length: 15
V: TRBV20-1
size: NA
J: TRBJ2-7

CDR3: CASSLLPGSATDTQYF
DNA: TGTGCCAGCAGCTTACTCCCCGGGAGCGCGACAGATACGCAGTATTTT
D: NA
length: 16
V: TRBV7-3
size: once
J: TRBJ2-3

CDR3: CSAGRLAGEETQYF
DNA: TGCAGTGCTGGACGACTAGCGGGAGAAGAGACCCAGTACTTC
D: TRBD2
length: 14
V: TRBV20-1
size: many
J: TRBJ2-5

CDR3: CASSLTGGNTGELFF
DNA: TGTGCCAGCAGCTTAACAGGGGGGAACACCGGGGAGCTGTTTTTT
D: TRBD1
length: 15
V: TRBV7-9
size: many
J: TRBJ2-2

CDR3: CSVFAYKAGLSSYEQYF
DNA: TGCAGCGTTTTCGCCTATAAAGCGGGGCTTAGCTCCTACGAGCAGTACTTC
D: TRBD2
length: 17
V: TRBV29-1
size: many
J: TRBJ2-7

CDR3: CASSPGQLRGQYF
DNA: TGTGCCAGCAGCCCCGGACAGCTCCGGGGGCAGTACTTC
D: NA
length: 13
V: TRBV11-3
size: few
J: TRBJ2-7

CDR3: CASSYRSQETQYF
DNA: TGTGCCAGCAGTTACCGCAGCCAAGAGACCCAGTACTTC
D: NA
length: 13
V: TRBV6-7
size: many
J: TRBJ2-5

CDR3: CASSEPGDGTYEQYF
DNA: TGCGCCAGCAGTGAGCCGGGGGATGGGACCTACGAGCAGTACTTC
D: NA
length: 15
V: TRBV10-2
size: few
J: TRBJ2-7

CDR3: CASSFLRDHSYEQYF
DNA: TGTGCCAGCAGTTTCCTCCGGGACCACTCCTACGAGCAGTACTTC
D: NA
length: 15
V: TRBV12-3/TRBV12-4
size: many
J: TRBJ2-7

CDR3: CSAPDRVTDTQYF
DNA: TGCAGTGCCCCGGACAGAGTCACAGATACGCAGTATTTT
D: NA
length: 13
V: TRBV20-1
size: medium-sized
J: TRBJ2-3

CDR3: CASSLGLADFNEQFF
DNA: TGTGCCAGCAGCCTAGGACTAGCGGATTTTAATGAGCAGTTCTTC
D: TRBD2
length: 15
V: TRBV7-3
size: NA
J: TRBJ2-1

CDR3: CASSALQGARSSYEQYF
DNA: TGTGCCAGCAGTGCGCTACAGGGGGCTAGGTCTTCCTACGAGCAGTACTTC
D: TRBD1
length: 17
V: TRBV2
size: once
J: TRBJ2-7

CDR3: CSARDTSGYNEQFF
DNA: TGCAGTGCTAGAGATACTAGCGGTTACAATGAGCAGTTCTTC
D: TRBD2
length: 14
V: TRBV20-1
size: few
J: TRBJ2-1

CDR3: CASKDRTYEQYF
DNA: TGTGCCAGCAAGGACAGAACCTACGAGCAGTACTTC
D: NA
length: 12
V: TRBV6-5
size: many
J: TRBJ2-7

CDR3: CSVRDGNQPQHF
DNA: TGCAGCGTACGGGACGGTAATCAGCCCCAGCATTTT
D: NA
length: 12
V: TRBV29-1
size: few
J: TRBJ1-5

CDR3: CASRHTSGRGNEQFF
DNA: TGCGCCAGCAGGCATACTAGCGGGAGAGGGAATGAGCAGTTCTTC
D: TRBD2
length: 15
V: TRBV10-2
size: few
J: TRBJ2-1

CDR3: CASSYSGRGSNQPQHF
DNA: TGTGCCAGCAGTTACTCTGGCAGGGGTAGCAATCAGCCCCAGCATTTT
D: NA
length: 16
V: TRBV6-2/TRBV6-3
size: once
J: TRBJ1-5

CDR3: CASSLEPPSPGASYGYTF
DNA: TGCGCCAGCAGCTTGGAGCCCCCCTCCCCAGGGGCCAGCTATGGCTACACCTTC
D: NA
length: 18
V: TRBV5-1
size: many
J: TRBJ1-2

CDR3: CASSQVSQVREEQFF
DNA: TGTGCCAGCAGCCAAGTCTCCCAGGTACGAGAAGAGCAGTTCTTC
D: NA
length: 15
V: TRBV3-2
size: NA
J: TRBJ2-1

CDR3: CASSLLTHASTDTQYF
DNA: TGTGCCAGCAGCCTCCTGACTCATGCTAGCACAGATACGCAGTATTTT
D: NA
length: 16
V: TRBV7-3
size: many
J: TRBJ2-3

CDR3: CASSLMGNTGELFF
DNA: TGTGCCAGCAGCTTAATGGGGAACACCGGGGAGCTGTTTTTT
D: NA
length: 14
V: TRBV7-6
size: once
J: TRBJ2-2

CDR3: CASSLDPSRNEQFF
DNA: TGTGCCAGCAGCTTAGACCCCTCAAGAAATGAGCAGTTCTTC
D: NA
length: 14
V: TRBV11-3
size: many
J: TRBJ2-1

CDR3: CASSYTGQGVKGSYEQYF
DNA: TGTGCCAGCAGTTACACGGGACAGGGAGTTAAGGGCTCCTACGAGCAGTACTTC
D: TRBD1
length: 18
V: TRBV12-3/TRBV12-4
size: many
J: TRBJ2-7

CDR3: CASSYRGGNTEAFF
DNA: TGTGCCAGCAGTTACAGGGGAGGGAACACTGAAGCTTTCTTT
D: NA
length: 14
V: TRBV6-2/TRBV6-3
size: many
J: TRBJ1-1

CDR3: CASSYRGSNEKLFF
DNA: TGTGCCAGCAGCTACAGGGGCTCTAATGAAAAACTGTTTTTT
D: TRBD1
length: 14
V: TRBV7-9
size: many
J: TRBJ1-4

CDR3: CASSLGRVGLTGELFF
DNA: TGTGCCAGCAGTTTAGGGAGGGTCGGGTTGACCGGGGAGCTGTTTTTT
D: NA
length: 16
V: TRBV12-3/TRBV12-4
size: NA
J: TRBJ2-2

CDR3: CASSLARYYEQYF
DNA: TGTGCCAGCAGCTTAGCCCGGTACTACGAGCAGTACTTC
D: NA
length: 13
V: TRBV7-2
size: few
J: TRBJ2-7

CDR3: CSARSRTDSEQYF
DNA: TGCAGTGCTAGATCGAGGACTGATTCCGAGCAGTACTTC
D: NA
length: 13
V: TRBV20-1
size: many
J: TRBJ2-7

CDR3: CATSTKTGGLLDTQYF
DNA: TGTGCCACCAGCACCAAGACAGGGGGCTTACTGGATACGCAGTATTTT
D: TRBD1
length: 16
V: TRBV15
size: medium-sized
J: TRBJ2-3

CDR3: CASSEGGEQYF
DNA: TGCGCCAGCAGTGAGGGGGGCGAGCAGTACTTC
D: NA
length: 11
V: TRBV10-2
size: NA
J: TRBJ2-7

CDR3: CSVRFRPDYEQYF
DNA: TGCAGCGTCCGCTTCCGGCCTGACTACGAGCAGTACTTC
D: NA
length: 13
V: TRBV29-1
size: few
J: TRBJ2-7